The 29 T cell receptor beta chains below come from one sample, sequenced in a study of read filtering for tumor transcriptome and immune sequencing (dated by TCRdb to 2018 to 2021). Instrument used: Illumina HiSeq 4000. Starting from about 400 ng RNA, TCR libraries were constructed with the Immunoverse kit using molecular barcoded adaptors that cover the alpha/delta and beta/gamma chains. TCRdb reanalyzed the raw reads on its own, using fastp at Q25 for trimming and MiXCR for clone calling, and kept in-frame beta chains. Records with the same CDR3 protein are collapsed into one entry carrying the most frequent genes and DNA. This sample lists about 39,000 distinct CDR3 sequences; 14% were detected once. 5.5% to 7% of the sample is held by the ten biggest clonotypes. Material for sequencing was a population of CD138-negative cells sorted from bone marrow. What this sample's cell subset or site label stands for: bone marrow mononuclear cells depleted of CD138+ plasma/myeloma cells by negative magnetic selection. The receptors originated from a donor aged 40 or over with multiple myeloma.

The sample holds many counts of this clonotype. The chain recombines TRBV12-3 or TRBV12-4 with TRBJ1-5; 12 bases are a match to TRBD1. J lost 8 bases, V lost 5 bases, and 7 bases had no gene match. The CDR3 extends over 15 amino acids. The CDR3 is CASSAGTGGFEPQHF. The CDR3 bases are TGTGCCAGCAGTGCGGGGACAGGGGGCTTCGAGCCCCAGCATTTT.

This clonotype was seen many times. The V and J genes are TRBV30 and TRBJ1-1, with 8 bases that match TRBD1. The CDR3 spans 13 residues. Trimming cost V 2 bases and J 4 bases; bases outside gene matches: 3. Germline CDR1 and CDR2: GTSNPN and SVGIG (reference sequence). The CDR3 protein is CAWSQDRVTEAFF. The CDR3 region has the DNA TGTGCCTGGAGTCAGGACAGGGTCACTGAAGCTTTCTTT.

This clonotype was seen at least ten times. The V and J genes are TRBV5-6 and TRBJ1-2, with a tentative D call TRBD1 (5 bases). Germline V lookup: CDR1 SGHDT, CDR2 YYEEEE. The CDR3 contains 15 residues. Trimming cost V 2 bases and J 8 bases, with 19 bases left between them. The CDR3 spells CASSLSRDGSRGYTF. Here the CDR3 DNA reads TGTGCCAGCAGCTTAAGCCGGGACGGCTCGCGCGGCTACACCTTC.

As concerns this clonotype: No conserved phenylalanine or tryptophan is present at the end of the CDR3, so a read error is the likely explanation. J is TRBJ2-7 and V is TRBV11-1; TRBD1 matches 8 bases. Germline CDR1 is SGHAT and CDR2 is FQDESV (reference sequence). This CDR3 spans 16 amino acids. Trimming took 5 bases from V and 0 from J; bases not matched to a gene: 9. DNA of the CDR3: TGTGCCAGCAGCCTTGGACAGGGCTCCCTCTCCTACGAGCAGTACCTC. Amino acids: CASSLGQGSLSYEQYL.

The chain joins TRBV5-1 to TRBJ2-7; the match to TRBD2 covers 9 bases. The CDR3 extends over 15 amino acids. V trimming: 2 bases; J trimming: 3 bases; junction bases outside the gene matches: 6. The germline V gene encodes CDR1 SGHRS and CDR2 YFSETQ. The chain's CDR3 is CASSLTSGPYYEQYF. The CDR3 DNA reads TGCGCCAGCAGCTTAACTAGCGGGCCTTACTACGAGCAGTACTTC.

Turning to this clonotype: A far larger clone lies a single base away; this is likely a read error. CDR3 sequence reads: CASGTEGEQLF. CDR3 bases: TGTGCCAGCGGAACAGAGGGTGAGCAGCTCTTC. The chain has TRBV7-2 and TRBJ2-1, with D perhaps TRBD2 (5 bases). In germline, CDR1 is SGHTA, CDR2 FQGNSA. CDR3 length equals 11 residues.

This clonotype was seen repeatedly, ten times or more. The rearrangement uses TRBV5-5 and TRBJ1-1, with 9 bases that match TRBD1. The germline gives CDR1 SGHKS, CDR2 YYEKEE (reference sequence). Trimming took 3 bases from V and 5 from J; bases not matched to a gene: 17. This CDR3 spans 18 amino acids. CDR3 DNA sequence: TGTGCCAGCAGCTCAGGCTACGGACAGGGGAGGTCAAGGACTGAAGCTTTCTTT. Amino acid sequence: CASSSGYGQGRSRTEAFF.

This clonotype came up many times. The J gene is TRBJ1-4, the V gene TRBV10-3, with D unclear. Germline lookup yields CDR1 ENHRY and CDR2 SYGVKD. Trimming took off 0 bases at V and 4 bases at J, with 9 bases between the two ends. The CDR3 spans 15 residues. The CDR3 loop is CAISESSQDNEKLFF. CDR3 coding DNA: TGTGCCATCAGTGAGTCGAGCCAGGATAATGAAAAACTGTTTTTT.

In its sample, this clonotype was seen many times. The chain couples TRBV5-1 to TRBJ1-1; D uncertain. The ends were cut back, 0 bases at V and 4 bases at J, with 16 bases in the middle. The CDR3 length is 16 residues. Germline V gene data show CDR1 as SGHRS and CDR2 as YFSETQ. DNA of the CDR3: TGCGCCAGCAGCTTGGCCGGTAGCGGGGATAGCACTGAAGCTTTCTTT. Protein product: CASSLAGSGDSTEAFF. The full variable domain, rest sourced from reference TRBV5-1 and TRBJ1-1, is KAGVTQTPRYLIKTRGQQVTLSCSPISGHRSVSWYQQTPGQGLQFLFEYFSETQRNKGNFPGRFSGRQFSNSRSEMNVSTLELGDSALYLCASSLAGSGDSTEAFFGQGTRLTVV.

In its sample, this clonotype was seen once. It is likely a read error, because the conserved phenylalanine at the end of the CDR3 is missing. The chain joins TRBV10-3 to TRBJ1-2; TRBD1 matches 7 bases. V lost 0 bases, J lost 4 bases, and 5 bases stayed unmatched. CDR3 length: 15 amino acids. CDR1 and CDR2 (germline): ENHRY, SYGVKD. CDR3 sequence reads: CAISESTGYFYGYTS. CDR3 nucleotide sequence: TGTGCCATCAGTGAGTCGACAGGGTACTTCTATGGCTACACCTCC.

This clonotype appeared many times. The CDR3 coding sequence is TGTGCCAGCAGCTTAGTGGGGGGGTATGCGCAGTATTTT. This translates into CASSLVGGYAQYF. The rearrangement links TRBV11-2 to TRBJ2-3; 7 positions agree with TRBD2. The ends lost 1 base at V and 10 bases at J; junction bases unmatched: 5. This CDR3 has 13 residues. Germline V gene sequence: CDR1 SGHAT, CDR2 FQNNGV.

This clonotype is labeled medium-sized (0.01 to 0.1%). The CDR3 DNA is TGTGCCAGCAGGACGACGGGAGCCTACGAGCAGTACTTC. Protein product: CASRTTGAYEQYF. This chain links TRBV28 with TRBJ2-7; TRBD2 might be the D (6 bases). The CDR3 has 13 amino acids. From germline, CDR1 is MDHEN and CDR2 SYDVKM. V dropped 6 bases and J dropped 2 bases, with 11 bases sitting between them.

This clonotype was counted many times. This chain connects TRBV20-1 to TRBJ2-1; 7 nucleotides agree with TRBD2. The CDR3 sequence is 15 residues long. V was pared by 3 bases and J by 8 bases, with 13 bases of the junction left unmatched. Germline values: CDR1 DFQATT, CDR2 SNEGSKA (reference sequence). The chain's CDR3 is CSASGLAGLRHEQFF. DNA of the CDR3: TGCAGTGCTAGCGGCTTAGCGGGCCTTCGTCATGAGCAGTTCTTC.

This clonotype was observed many times. The V gene is TRBV10-3, the J gene TRBJ2-2, with D unclear. Germline lookup yields CDR1 ENHRY and CDR2 SYGVKD. V lost 2 bases to trimming and J lost 0 bases, with 7 bases between them. The length of the CDR3 is 15 residues. The CDR3 loop is CAISEGRTNTGELFF. CDR3 nucleotide sequence: TGTGCCATCAGTGAGGGGCGGACGAACACCGGGGAGCTGTTTTTT.

This clonotype was seen repeatedly, ten times or more. The genes are TRBV20-1 and TRBJ1-1, with 12 bases matching TRBD1. The length of the CDR3 is 18 residues. After removal of 6 bases from V and 5 bases from J, the junction contained 19 bases not matched to a gene. Germline-derived CDR1 and CDR2 are DFQATT and SNEGSKA (reference sequence). Written as DNA, the CDR3 is TGCAGTGCCCCTTCAAGGAAGGGGACAGGGGGCTTAGGGACTGAAGCTTTCTTT. The encoded protein is CSAPSRKGTGGLGTEAFF.

This clonotype has at least ten counts. The chain joins TRBV6-1 to TRBJ1-1, with a tentative D call TRBD1 (6 bases). The ends were cut back, 6 bases at V and 1 base at J, with 9 bases in the middle. The germline V gene encodes CDR1 MNHNS and CDR2 SASEGT. The CDR3 length is 13 residues. CDR3 residues: CASRRTENTEAFF. In nucleotides, the CDR3 is TGTGCCAGCAGGAGGACAGAGAACACTGAAGCTTTCTTT.

This clonotype was seen ten or more times. The V gene is TRBV7-3, the J gene TRBJ2-5, with 7 bases matching TRBD2. The V segment lost 5 bases and the J segment 0 bases; nucleotides outside the gene matches: 21. The CDR3 has 20 amino acids. Germline assignment: CDR1 SGHTA and CDR2 FQGTGA. This CDR3 is CASSQRLAPPKGRYQETQYF. For the CDR3, the DNA is TGTGCCAGCAGCCAAAGACTAGCCCCTCCGAAGGGCCGGTACCAAGAGACCCAGTACTTC.

Points on this clonotype: Possible read error: a much larger clone is one base away. The conserved phenylalanine or tryptophan normally closing the CDR3 is absent here, so this likely arose from a read error. The chain recombines TRBV20-1 with TRBJ2-7; 13 nucleotides align to TRBD2. V was pared by 6 bases and J by 4 bases, with 3 bases of the junction left unmatched. Germline assignment: CDR1 DFQATT and CDR2 SNEGSKA (reference sequence). CDR3 length: 13 amino acids. The CDR3 reads CSARTSGRYEQYS. CDR3 bases: TGCAGTGCCCGGACTAGCGGGAGATACGAGCAGTACTCC.

At least ten counts were recorded for this clonotype. The rearrangement joins TRBV10-3 to TRBJ2-1; D not resolved. Germline V lookup: CDR1 ENHRY, CDR2 SYGVKD. The V end lost 4 bases, the J end lost 5 bases, and 15 bases lay between the germline ends. There are 15 residues in the CDR3. Here the CDR3 reads CAISVGEVGNNEQFF. CDR3 DNA: TGTGCCATCAGTGTAGGAGAGGTAGGCAACAATGAGCAGTTCTTC.

This clonotype has a count of ten or more. This chain connects TRBV29-1 to TRBJ2-7; TRBD2 might be the D (6 bases). Trimming cost V 4 bases and J 7 bases, with 23 bases left between them. The CDR3 spans 15 residues. Germline CDR1 and CDR2: SQVTM and ANQGSEA. The CDR3 is CSVGRGMADPGEQYF. The CDR3 nucleotides read TGCAGCGTTGGGCGGGGTATGGCGGACCCTGGAGAGCAGTACTTC.

This clonotype is classed as medium-sized. The chain recombines TRBV7-9 with TRBJ1-1; TRBD1 might be the D (5 bases). Trimming stripped 5 bases from V and 0 bases from J, with 7 bases between. CDR3 length: 13 amino acids. Germline loops: CDR1 SEHNR, CDR2 FQNEAQ (reference sequence). CDR3 sequence (DNA): TGTGCCAGCAGCAGCAGGGTGAACACTGAAGCTTTCTTT. Translation gives CASSSRVNTEAFF.

The chain combines TRBV29-1 with TRBJ2-2; D is unresolved. Germline CDR1 is SQVTM and CDR2 is ANQGSEA. This CDR3 comprises 12 residues. V lost 4 bases, J lost 7 bases, and 10 bases lay in between. The CDR3 DNA reads as TGCAGCGTTGGTCGGCCCAACGGGGAGCTGTTTTTT. This translates into CSVGRPNGELFF.

Ten or more counts support this clonotype. V and J are TRBV28 and TRBJ1-2; perhaps TRBD1 as D (5 bases). The germline V gene has CDR1 MDHEN and CDR2 SYDVKM. Trimming removed 5 bases from V and 4 bases from J, with 17 bases in between. The CDR3 extends over 15 amino acids. CDR3 amino acids: CASSATGTQIYGYTF. The CDR3 coding sequence is TGTGCCAGCAGTGCTACCGGGACCCAAATCTATGGCTACACCTTC.

This clonotype was counted at least ten times. This sequence joins TRBV7-2 and TRBJ2-1, with D perhaps TRBD2 (7 bases). Germline-derived CDR1 and CDR2 are SGHTA and FQGNSA. V was cut by 4 bases and J by 3 bases, with 16 bases left in between. CDR3 size: 16 residues. The CDR3 DNA reads as TGTGCCAGCAGCTCCGAGGGGGGGATGGACTACAATGAGCAGTTCTTC. Encoded protein: CASSSEGGMDYNEQFF.

This clonotype was found a few times. This may be a read error, as it is one base from a much larger clone. This rearrangement joins TRBV10-3 to TRBJ2-5, with TRBD1 matching over 8 bases. V lost 6 bases, J lost 3 bases, and 6 bases stayed unmatched. The CDR3 has 14 residues. Germline CDR1 ENHRY, CDR2 SYGVKD. Here the CDR3 reads CAISPDRGEETQYF. In DNA form, the CDR3 reads TGTGCCATCAGCCCTGACAGGGGCGAAGAGACCCAGTACTTC.

This clonotype was seen only once. The conserved phenylalanine or tryptophan normally closing the CDR3 is absent here, so this likely arose from a read error. This chain uses TRBV20-1 with TRBJ2-1; D is unresolved. Germline assignment: CDR1 DFQATT and CDR2 SNEGSKA (reference sequence). V was cut by 3 bases and J by 10 bases, with 13 bases left in between. The CDR3 is 12 residues long. This chain's CDR3 is CSARTDLSEQFL. The CDR3 coding sequence is TGCAGTGCTAGGACTGATCTTAGCGAGCAGTTCCTC.

This clonotype is medium-sized within its sample. The chain uses TRBV7-3 and TRBJ2-1; 10 bases line up with TRBD1. The germline V gene has CDR1 SGHTA and CDR2 FQGTGA. The CDR3 sequence is 15 residues long. With V trimmed by 5 bases and J by 6 bases, 7 bases remained unmatched. The CDR3 loop reads CASSPRQGAGNEQFF. Written as DNA, the CDR3 is TGTGCCAGCAGCCCGCGACAGGGGGCTGGCAATGAGCAGTTCTTC. The full variable domain, with the rest looked up from reference TRBV7-3 and TRBJ2-1, is GAGVSQTPSNKVTEKGKYVELRCDPISGHTALYWYRQSLGQGPEFLIYFQGTGAADDSGLPNDRFFAVRPEGSVSTLKIQRTERGDSAVYLCASSPRQGAGNEQFFGPGTRLTVL.

This clonotype was observed many times. The chain uses TRBV27 and TRBJ1-6; a possible D gene is TRBD1 (5 bases). CDR1 is MNHEY and CDR2 is SMNVEV in the germline V gene (reference sequence). The CDR3 is made up of 17 amino acids. V lost 2 bases and J 0 bases, leaving 11 bases between the germline ends. The CDR3 region has the DNA TGTGCCAGCAGTTTAGGGGCAGGTCTCTCCTATAATTCACCCCTCCACTTT. The encoded protein is CASSLGAGLSYNSPLHF.

The sample holds many counts of this clonotype. The chain combines TRBV5-6 with TRBJ2-7; D gene ambiguous. V was clipped by 5 bases and J by 6 bases, with 15 bases between them. This CDR3 has 13 amino acids. The germline CDR1 and CDR2 sequences are SGHDT and YYEEEE. Here the CDR3 reads CASSSAPRGEQYF. Written as DNA, the CDR3 is TGTGCCAGCAGTTCGGCCCCCAGAGGCGAGCAGTACTTC.